This T cell receptor beta chain was recorded in a study of blood T cell repertoires in COVID-19. Study overall: The United States, Italy and Spain provided the acute and convalescent COVID-19 samples. Nucleic acid was either cDNA or gDNA, and it came from T cells, B-cell-depleted T cells, or PBMCs.

Authors' methods: Amplification of reference gene primers provided the estimated nucleated cell counts. Using immunoSEQ multiplex PCR, the repertoire was profiled, and TCRdb retains in-frame clones only, with some absent. V and J calls and clone size follow that table, whereas D and trimming were derived from the DNA. The sample shows about 61,000 clones, roughly 86% of them seen only once. The CDR3 is 15 amino acids. CDR1 and CDR2 from the germline V gene are MDHEN and SYDVKM. V shed 4 bases and J shed 2 bases, with 9 bases lying between them. The chain is built from TRBV28 and TRBJ2-6, with D perhaps TRBD1 (6 bases). The material sequenced was peripheral blood. The receptor was isolated from a woman in her forties or fifties with active or convalescent COVID-19. The CDR3 sequence is CASSYTGPGANVLTF. In DNA, the CDR3 is TGTGCCAGCAGTTACACAGGGCCTGGGGCCAACGTCCTGACTTTC.